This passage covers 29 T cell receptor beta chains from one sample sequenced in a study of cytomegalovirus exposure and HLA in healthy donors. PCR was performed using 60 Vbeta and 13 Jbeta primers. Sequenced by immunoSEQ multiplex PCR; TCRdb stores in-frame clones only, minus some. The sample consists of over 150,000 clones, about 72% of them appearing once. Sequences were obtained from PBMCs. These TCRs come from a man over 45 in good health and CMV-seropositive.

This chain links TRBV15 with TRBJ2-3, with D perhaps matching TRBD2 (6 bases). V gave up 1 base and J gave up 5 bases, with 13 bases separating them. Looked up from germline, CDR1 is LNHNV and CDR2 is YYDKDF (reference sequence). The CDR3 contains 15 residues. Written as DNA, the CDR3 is TGTGCCACCAGCAGAGCTGGGGGGTCAGGAGATACGCAGTATTTT. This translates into CATSRAGGSGDTQYF.

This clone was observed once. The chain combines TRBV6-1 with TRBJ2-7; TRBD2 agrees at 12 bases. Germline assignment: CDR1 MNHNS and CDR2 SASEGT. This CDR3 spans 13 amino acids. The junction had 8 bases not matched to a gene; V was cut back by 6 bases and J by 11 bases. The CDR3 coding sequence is TGTGCCAGCAGGGAGTCTAGCGGGGGGGCGGAGTACTTC. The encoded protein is CASRESSGGAEYF.

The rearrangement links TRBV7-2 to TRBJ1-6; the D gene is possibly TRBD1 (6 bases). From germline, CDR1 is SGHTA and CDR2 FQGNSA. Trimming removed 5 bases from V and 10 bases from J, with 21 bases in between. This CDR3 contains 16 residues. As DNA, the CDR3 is TGTGCCAGCAGCCCGCCCATAGGGGTCCAGGGGTCACCCCTCCACTTT. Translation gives CASSPPIGVQGSPLHF.

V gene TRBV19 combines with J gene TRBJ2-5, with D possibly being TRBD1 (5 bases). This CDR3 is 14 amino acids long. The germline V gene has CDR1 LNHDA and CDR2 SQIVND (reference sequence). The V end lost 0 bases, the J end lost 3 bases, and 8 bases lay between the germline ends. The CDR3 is CASSIEKGKETQYF. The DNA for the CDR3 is TGTGCCAGTAGTATAGAAAAGGGGAAAGAGACCCAGTACTTC.

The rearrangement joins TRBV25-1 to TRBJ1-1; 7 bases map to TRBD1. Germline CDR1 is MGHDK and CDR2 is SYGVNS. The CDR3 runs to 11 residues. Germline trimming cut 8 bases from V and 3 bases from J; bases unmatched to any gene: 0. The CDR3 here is CASDRDTEAFF. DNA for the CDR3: TGTGCCAGCGACAGGGACACTGAAGCTTTCTTT.

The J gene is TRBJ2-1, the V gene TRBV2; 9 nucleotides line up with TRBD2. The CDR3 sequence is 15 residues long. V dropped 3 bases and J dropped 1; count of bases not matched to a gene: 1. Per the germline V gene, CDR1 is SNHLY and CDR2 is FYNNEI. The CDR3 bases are TGTGCCAGCAGTGACGCGGGGGGGTCCTACAATGAGCAGTTCTTC. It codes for CASSDAGGSYNEQFF.

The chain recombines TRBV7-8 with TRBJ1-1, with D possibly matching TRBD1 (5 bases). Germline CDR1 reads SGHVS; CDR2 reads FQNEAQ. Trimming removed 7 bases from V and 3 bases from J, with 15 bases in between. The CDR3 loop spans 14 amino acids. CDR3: CASTQDILYTEAFF. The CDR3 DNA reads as TGTGCCAGCACGCAGGACATACTTTACACTGAAGCTTTCTTT.

The CDR3 region has the DNA TGTGCCAGCAGCACGCTGTACAGGGAAAAGGACGAGCAGTACTTC. Protein: CASSTLYREKDEQYF. The J gene is TRBJ2-7, the V gene TRBV16; D possibly corresponds to TRBD1 (6 bases). CDR1 is KGHSY and CDR2 is FQNENV in the germline V gene. V dropped 5 bases and J dropped 5 bases, with 19 bases sitting between them. This CDR3 region has 15 residues. The full variable domain, with the rest looked up from reference TRBV16 and TRBJ2-7, is GEEVAQTPKHLVRGEGQKAKLYCAPIKGHSYVFWYQQVLKNEFKFLISFQNENVFDETGMPKERFSAKCLPNSPCSLEIQATKLEDSAVYFCASSTLYREKDEQYFGPGTRLTVT.

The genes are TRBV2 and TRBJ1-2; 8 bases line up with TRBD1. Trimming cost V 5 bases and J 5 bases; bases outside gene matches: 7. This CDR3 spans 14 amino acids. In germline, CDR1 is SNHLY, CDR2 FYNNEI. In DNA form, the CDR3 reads TGTGCCAGCAGTTTACAGACAGGGGCTTATGGCTACACCTTC. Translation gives CASSLQTGAYGYTF.

The CDR3 DNA is TGTGCCAGTAGTATTGGTGGAGGGGTGGGCACGTTGAACACTGAAGCTTTCTTT. Amino acid sequence: CASSIGGGVGTLNTEAFF. The chain combines TRBV19 with TRBJ1-1; TRBD1 might be the D (5 bases). CDR1 LNHDA and CDR2 SQIVND come from the germline V gene (reference sequence). The ends were cut back, 3 bases at V and 0 bases at J, with 20 bases in the middle. The CDR3 extends over 18 amino acids. Using reference TRBV19 and TRBJ1-1 for the parts outside the CDR3, the full variable domain is DGGITQSPKYLFRKEGQNVTLSCEQNLNHDAMYWYRQDPGQGLRLIYYSQIVNDFQKGDIAEGYSVSREKKESFPLTVTSAQKNPTAFYLCASSIGGGVGTLNTEAFFGQGTRLTVV.

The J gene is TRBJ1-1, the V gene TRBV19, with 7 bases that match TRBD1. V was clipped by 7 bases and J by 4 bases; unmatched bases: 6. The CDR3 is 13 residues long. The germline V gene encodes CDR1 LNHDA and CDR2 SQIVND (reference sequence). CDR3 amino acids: CASTKGTVTEAFF. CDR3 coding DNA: TGTGCCAGTACTAAAGGGACAGTCACTGAAGCTTTCTTT.

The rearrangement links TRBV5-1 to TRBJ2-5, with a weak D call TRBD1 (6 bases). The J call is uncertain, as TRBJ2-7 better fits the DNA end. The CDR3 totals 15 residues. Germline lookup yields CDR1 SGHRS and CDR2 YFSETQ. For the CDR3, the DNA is TGCGCCAGCAGCTTGGCTCAGGGGAGCTCGTACGAGCAGTACTTC. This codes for CASSLAQGSSYEQYF.

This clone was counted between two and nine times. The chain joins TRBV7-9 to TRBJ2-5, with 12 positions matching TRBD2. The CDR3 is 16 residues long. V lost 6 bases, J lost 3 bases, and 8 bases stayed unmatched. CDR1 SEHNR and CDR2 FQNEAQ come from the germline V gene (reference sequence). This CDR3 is CASSFNLAGGKETQYF. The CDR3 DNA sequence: TGTGCCAGCAGTTTCAACCTAGCGGGGGGGAAAGAGACCCAGTACTTC.

The CDR3 bases are TGTGCCAGTAGTATTGAAGGGAGGAGTCAGCCCCAGCATTTT. It encodes CASSIEGRSQPQHF. The chain joins TRBV19 to TRBJ1-5; D ambiguous. The germline V gene encodes CDR1 LNHDA and CDR2 SQIVND (reference sequence). With 3 bases removed from V and 6 bases from J, the gap between germline ends came to 12 bases. The CDR3 has 14 amino acids.

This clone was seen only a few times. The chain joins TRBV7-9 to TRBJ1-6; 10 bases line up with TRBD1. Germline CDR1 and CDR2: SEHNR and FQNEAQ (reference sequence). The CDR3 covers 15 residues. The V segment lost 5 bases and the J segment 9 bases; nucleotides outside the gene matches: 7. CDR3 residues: CASSPSRDRGSPLHF. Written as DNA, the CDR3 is TGTGCCAGCAGCCCTTCCCGGGACAGGGGTTCACCCCTCCACTTT.

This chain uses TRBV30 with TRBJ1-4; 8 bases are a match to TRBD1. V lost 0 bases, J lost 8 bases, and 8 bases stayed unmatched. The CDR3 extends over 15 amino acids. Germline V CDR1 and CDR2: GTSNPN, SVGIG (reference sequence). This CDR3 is CAWSVGQGAGEKLFF. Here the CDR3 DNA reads TGTGCCTGGAGTGTAGGTCAGGGGGCTGGGGAAAAACTGTTTTTT.

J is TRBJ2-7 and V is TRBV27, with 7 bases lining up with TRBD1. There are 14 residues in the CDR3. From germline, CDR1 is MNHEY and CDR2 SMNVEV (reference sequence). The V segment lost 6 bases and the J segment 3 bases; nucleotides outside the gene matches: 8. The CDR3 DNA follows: TGTGCCAGCAGGAAAGGACAGGTAGGCTACGAGCAGTACTTC. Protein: CASRKGQVGYEQYF.

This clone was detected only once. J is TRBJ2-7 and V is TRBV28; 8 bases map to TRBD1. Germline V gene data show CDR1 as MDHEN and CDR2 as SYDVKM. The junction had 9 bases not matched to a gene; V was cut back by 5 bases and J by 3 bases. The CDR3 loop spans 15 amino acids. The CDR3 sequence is CASSPPGQARYEQYF. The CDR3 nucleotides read TGTGCCAGCAGTCCACCGGGACAGGCCCGCTACGAGCAGTACTTC.

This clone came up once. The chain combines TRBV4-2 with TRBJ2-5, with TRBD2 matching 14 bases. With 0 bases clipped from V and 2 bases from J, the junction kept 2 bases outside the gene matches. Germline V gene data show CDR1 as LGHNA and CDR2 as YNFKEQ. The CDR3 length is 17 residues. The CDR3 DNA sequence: TGTGCCAGCAGCCAAGATGGGACTAGCGGGGGACAAGAGACCCAGTACTTC. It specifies CASSQDGTSGGQETQYF.

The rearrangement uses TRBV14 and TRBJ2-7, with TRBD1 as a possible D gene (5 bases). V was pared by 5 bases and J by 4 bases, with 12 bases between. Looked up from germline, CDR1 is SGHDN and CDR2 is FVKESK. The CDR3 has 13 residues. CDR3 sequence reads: CASSFRSGYEQYF. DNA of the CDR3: TGTGCCAGCAGCTTTCGGTCAGGGTACGAGCAGTACTTC.

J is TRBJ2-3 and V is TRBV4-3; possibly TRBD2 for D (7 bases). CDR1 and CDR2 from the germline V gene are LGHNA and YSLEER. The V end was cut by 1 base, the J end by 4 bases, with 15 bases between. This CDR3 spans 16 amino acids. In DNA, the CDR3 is TGCGCCAGCAGCCAAGCCTTTGGGGGGGGGCCAGATACGCAGTATTTT. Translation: CASSQAFGGGPDTQYF.

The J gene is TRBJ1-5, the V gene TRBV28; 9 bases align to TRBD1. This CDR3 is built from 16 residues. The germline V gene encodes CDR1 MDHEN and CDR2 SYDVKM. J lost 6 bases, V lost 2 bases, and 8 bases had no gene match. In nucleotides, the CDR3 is TGTGCCAGCAGTTTACCCGGGACAGGGAGGGGTCAGCCCCAGCATTTT. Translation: CASSLPGTGRGQPQHF.

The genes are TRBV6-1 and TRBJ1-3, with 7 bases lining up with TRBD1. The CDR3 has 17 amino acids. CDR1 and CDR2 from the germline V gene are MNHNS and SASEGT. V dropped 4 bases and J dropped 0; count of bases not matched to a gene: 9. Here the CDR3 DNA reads TGTGCCAGCAGTGGGGACAGACTTAATCCCTCTGGAAACACCATATATTTT. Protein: CASSGDRLNPSGNTIYF.

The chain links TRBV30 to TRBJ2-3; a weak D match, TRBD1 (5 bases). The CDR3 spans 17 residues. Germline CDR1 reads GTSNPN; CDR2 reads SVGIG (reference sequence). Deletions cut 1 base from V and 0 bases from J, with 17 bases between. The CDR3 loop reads CAWSAGNSIPSTDTQYF. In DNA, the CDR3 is TGTGCCTGGAGTGCAGGGAATTCTATTCCTAGCACAGATACGCAGTATTTT. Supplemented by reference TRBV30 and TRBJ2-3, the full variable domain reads SQTIHQWPATLVQPVGSPLSLECTVEGTSNPNLYWYRQAAGRGLQLLFYSVGIGQISSEVPQNLSASRPQDRQFILSSKKLLLSDSGFYLCAWSAGNSIPSTDTQYFGPGTRLTVL.

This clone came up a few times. CDR3 bases: TGTGCCAGCAGCCGACGGCCGGAGGAAAAACTGTTTTTT. This gives the protein CASSRRPEEKLFF. The V call is TRBV7-9, the J call TRBJ1-4, with D unclear. Germline V gene sequence: CDR1 SEHNR, CDR2 FQNEAQ (reference sequence). This CDR3 is built from 13 residues. The germline V and J ends were trimmed by 5 bases and 8 bases, with 12 bases remaining between them.

CDR3 protein: CAWSKGDTYSNQPQHF. CDR3 bases: TGTGCCTGGAGCAAAGGGGACACATATAGCAATCAGCCCCAGCATTTT. The chain combines TRBV30 with TRBJ1-5; TRBD1 might be the D (6 bases). Per germline, CDR1 GTSNPN and CDR2 SVGIG (reference sequence). CDR3 length: 16 amino acids. Trimming removed 3 bases from V and 0 bases from J, with 15 bases in between.

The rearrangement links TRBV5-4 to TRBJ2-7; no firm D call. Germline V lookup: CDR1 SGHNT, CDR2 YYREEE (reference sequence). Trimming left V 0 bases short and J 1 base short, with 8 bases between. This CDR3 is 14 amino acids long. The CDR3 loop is CASSLGAGSYEQYF. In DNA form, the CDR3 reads TGTGCCAGCAGCTTGGGGGCTGGGTCCTACGAGCAGTACTTC.

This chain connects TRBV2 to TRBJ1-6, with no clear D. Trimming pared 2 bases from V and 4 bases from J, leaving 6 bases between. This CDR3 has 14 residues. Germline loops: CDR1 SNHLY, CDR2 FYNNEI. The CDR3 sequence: CASSEQIYNSPLHF. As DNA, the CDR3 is TGTGCCAGCAGTGAACAGATATATAATTCACCCCTCCACTTT.

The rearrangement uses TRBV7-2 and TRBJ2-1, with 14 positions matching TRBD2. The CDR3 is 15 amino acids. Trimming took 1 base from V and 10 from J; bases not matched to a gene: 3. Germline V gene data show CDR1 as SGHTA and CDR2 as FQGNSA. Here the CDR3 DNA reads TGTGCCAGCAGCTTAGACCGGACTAGCGGGGGGGAGCAGTTCTTC. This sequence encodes CASSLDRTSGGEQFF.